One sample yielded the 7 T cell receptor beta chains listed below, sequenced in a study of T cells of healthy individuals. Each CDR3 protein gets one entry after TCRdb re-called the 5' RACE reads with MiXCR. The sample comprises 63,000 or so distinct CDR3 sequences, around 15% of which are singletons, and around 5.1% rests with the top ten. Receptors originate from a human donor in good health.

This clonotype has just a few counts. The chain joins TRBV30 to TRBJ1-6; no firm D call. V lost 7 bases and J lost 0, with 10 bases in between. The CDR3 extends over 14 amino acids. Germline CDR1 GTSNPN, CDR2 SVGIG (reference sequence). As DNA, the CDR3 is TGTGCCTTGAGCGAAGGCTCCTATAATTCACCCCTCCACTTT. This translates into CALSEGSYNSPLHF.

The V call is TRBV19, the J call TRBJ1-1; TRBD1 matches at 7 bases. Germline CDR1 and CDR2: LNHDA and SQIVND (reference sequence). CDR3 size: 14 residues. The ends lost 7 bases at V and 1 base at J; junction bases unmatched: 6. CDR3: CASNRDRENTEAFF. The CDR3 nucleotides read TGTGCCAGTAATCGGGACAGAGAGAACACTGAAGCTTTCTTT.

The rearrangement links TRBV20-1 to TRBJ2-5; D is tentatively TRBD1 or TRBD2 (6 bases each). The germline V and J ends were trimmed by 6 bases and 0 bases, with 17 bases remaining between them. The CDR3 runs to 15 residues. From germline, CDR1 is DFQATT and CDR2 SNEGSKA (reference sequence). CDR3 nucleotides: TGCAGTGCAACAAGAGGGGGAGGTGACCAAGAGACCCAGTACTTC. Protein: CSATRGGGDQETQYF.

V is TRBV12-3 or TRBV12-4 and J is TRBJ2-5; 7 nucleotides line up with TRBD1. Germline trimming cut 4 bases from V and 5 bases from J; bases unmatched to any gene: 7. The CDR3 runs to 14 residues. The CDR3 DNA is TGTGCCAGCAGTTCCACGACAGGGAAGGAGACCCAGTACTTC. Protein product: CASSSTTGKETQYF.

The V call is TRBV30, the J call TRBJ2-3; tentatively, D is TRBD2 (6 bases). V was clipped by 0 bases and J by 4 bases, with 17 bases between them. Germline V gives CDR1 GTSNPN, CDR2 SVGIG (reference sequence). The CDR3 has 16 amino acids. The CDR3, as DNA: TGTGCCTGGAGTGTACTAGCAGGGTCAGGTTCAGATACGCAGTATTTT. It is translated as CAWSVLAGSGSDTQYF. The full variable domain, rest sourced from reference TRBV30 and TRBJ2-3, is SQTIHQWPATLVQPVGSPLSLECTVEGTSNPNLYWYRQAAGRGLQLLFYSVGIGQISSEVPQNLSASRPQDRQFILSSKKLLLSDSGFYLCAWSVLAGSGSDTQYFGPGTRLTVL.

This clonotype was recorded many times. This sequence joins TRBV29-1 and TRBJ1-1; D remains unclear. The germline V and J ends were trimmed by 4 bases and 7 bases, with 7 bases remaining between them. Germline V CDR1 and CDR2: SQVTM, ANQGSEA. CDR3 size: 10 residues. The CDR3 bases are TGCAGCGTTGTTCCTGGTGAAGCTTTCTTT. This gives the protein CSVVPGEAFF.

This clonotype was detected only a few times. The chain joins TRBV9 to TRBJ2-1; 8 bases are shared with TRBD2. There are 15 residues in the CDR3. With 4 bases clipped from V and 1 base from J, the junction kept 4 bases outside the gene matches. Germline loops: CDR1 SGDLS, CDR2 YYNGEE. The chain's CDR3 is CASSTGLASYNEQFF. The CDR3 DNA follows: TGTGCCAGCAGCACCGGACTAGCTTCCTACAATGAGCAGTTCTTC.